Reported below is one T cell receptor beta chain. Germline V CDR1 and CDR2: ENHRY, SYGVKD. J was trimmed by 5 bases and V by 4 bases; bases with no gene match: 8. CDR3 size: 15 residues. The data were obtained in a study of T cell changes during pregnancy in multiple sclerosis. Method: immunoSEQ multiplex PCR; TCRdb's copy keeps in-frame clones and lacks some. The sample holds roughly 80,000 clones; over 80% are singletons and the top ten take 0.9% to 1.2%. This clonotype originated in a female donor with multiple sclerosis, enrolled in a pregnancy study. J is TRBJ2-1 and V is TRBV10-3; TRBD2 matches 7 bases. The material was peripheral blood, obtained in the first trimester of pregnancy. The CDR3 DNA reads as TGTGCCATCAGTGGCGGGACTACCGCGGACAATGAGCAGTTCTTC. Translating it yields CAISGGTTADNEQFF.